Below, 15 T cell receptor beta chains from the same sample are listed, as sequenced in a study of blood T cells in healthy people across ages. A sample-barcoded 5' primer and a J-beta primer mix were used in a second PCR of roughly 7 to 11 cycles. One entry per CDR3 protein, called by TCRdb with MiXCR from the 5' RACE reads. The table includes about 1.4 million distinct CDR3 sequences, roughly 59% detected once. The source material was blood. Receptor source: a man between 18 and 29 years old in good health.

The chain has TRBV7-2 and TRBJ1-4, with D maybe TRBD1 (6 bases). Germline CDR1 reads SGHTA; CDR2 reads FQGNSA. The ends were cut back, 2 bases at V and 0 bases at J, with 13 bases in the middle. The CDR3 length is 17 residues. The CDR3 protein is CASSLQGGIATNEKLFF. Here the CDR3 DNA reads TGTGCCAGCAGCTTACAAGGGGGGATAGCAACTAATGAAAAACTGTTTTTT.

V usage is TRBV20-1 and J usage is TRBJ1-2, with 8 bases aligning to TRBD1. From germline, CDR1 is DFQATT and CDR2 SNEGSKA (reference sequence). J lost 6 bases, V lost 1 base, and 10 bases had no gene match. This CDR3 spans 15 amino acids. CDR3 sequence: CSARAPTGVKDGYTF. CDR3 DNA sequence: TGCAGTGCTAGAGCTCCGACAGGGGTAAAGGATGGCTACACCTTC.

The chain combines TRBV7-2 with TRBJ1-6; D is perhaps TRBD1 (6 bases). V lost 3 bases to trimming and J lost 9 bases, with 24 bases between them. Germline CDR1 SGHTA, CDR2 FQGNSA. The CDR3 loop spans 18 amino acids. The CDR3 is CASSFHQSRGAPISPLHF. Here the CDR3 DNA reads TGTGCCAGCAGCTTCCACCAATCTCGGGGGGCGCCAATTTCACCCCTCCACTTT.

The chain carries TRBV11-2 and TRBJ1-2, with 9 bases lining up with TRBD1. CDR1 and CDR2 from the germline V gene are SGHAT and FQNNGV. The junction had 6 bases not matched to a gene; V was cut back by 3 bases and J by 4 bases. The CDR3 runs 15 residues. This CDR3 is CASSLSGQGLYGYTF. The CDR3 region has the DNA TGTGCCAGCAGCTTGAGCGGACAGGGGCTCTATGGCTACACCTTC.

The rearrangement joins TRBV12-3 or TRBV12-4 to TRBJ1-1; D perhaps matches TRBD1 (5 bases). The CDR3 extends over 14 amino acids. Deletions cut 2 bases from V and 6 bases from J, with 13 bases between. CDR3 sequence (DNA): TGTGCCAGCAGTTTATTTGCGGACAACGCTGAAGCTTTCTTT. Its translation: CASSLFADNAEAFF.

The chain employs TRBV30 and TRBJ2-7, with D uncertain. The germline gives CDR1 GTSNPN, CDR2 SVGIG (reference sequence). V was pared by 3 bases and J by 0 bases, with 18 bases between. The CDR3 is 16 amino acids. CDR3 sequence reads: CAWSVQLAGYSYEQYF. Here the CDR3 DNA reads TGTGCCTGGAGCGTACAACTCGCAGGCTACTCCTACGAGCAGTACTTC.

In regard to this clonotype: The junction departs from germline at one end; a sequencing error may be responsible. This sequence joins TRBV20-1 and TRBJ2-4; 10 nucleotides align to TRBD2. Germline values: CDR1 DFQATT, CDR2 SNEGSKA (reference sequence). This CDR3 spans 14 amino acids. CDR3 sequence reads: CSAGEREGGNIQYF. CDR3 bases: TGCAGTGCTGGAGAGCGGGAGGGAGGAAACATTCAGTACTTC.

Details on this clonotype: At one end the junction does not follow the germline gene, possibly because of a read error. V usage is TRBV11-1 and J usage is TRBJ2-5, with D perhaps given as TRBD1 or TRBD2 (5 bases each). CDR1 is SGHAT, CDR2 FQDESV, per germline (reference sequence). The CDR3 extends over 16 amino acids. The CDR3 sequence is CAGSLGRASRVETQYF. The CDR3 region has the DNA TGTGCCGGCAGCTTGGGACGGGCCTCGAGGGTGGAGACCCAGTACTTC.

The chain is built from TRBV6-2 or TRBV6-3 and TRBJ2-3, with 7 bases matching TRBD1. CDR1 is MNHEY and CDR2 is SVGEGT in the germline V gene. The CDR3 totals 18 residues. The J segment lost 0 bases and the V segment lost 2 bases, leaving 11 bases of the junction unmatched. This chain's CDR3 is CASSYGYPGQPSTDTQYF. In DNA form, the CDR3 reads TGTGCCAGCAGTTACGGATACCCGGGACAGCCTAGCACAGATACGCAGTATTTT.

The chain employs TRBV5-1 and TRBJ2-3, with unresolved D. CDR3 length: 16 residues. Between the trimmed V and J ends, which lost 4 bases and 0 bases, there was a span of 15 bases. Germline CDR1 is SGHRS and CDR2 is YFSETQ. CDR3 protein: CASSPNSRASTDTQYF. The CDR3 coding sequence is TGCGCCAGCAGCCCGAACAGCCGCGCTAGCACAGATACGCAGTATTTT.

The DNA of the CDR3 is TGCGCCAGCAGCCAAGAGAGGAGGGGACGCATGAGCTCCTACGAGCAGTACTTC. Its protein is CASSQERRGRMSSYEQYF. The V and J genes are TRBV4-1 and TRBJ2-7; D might be TRBD2 (6 bases). Germline CDR1 is MGHRA and CDR2 is YSYEKL. CDR3 size: 18 residues. V was pared by 0 bases and J by 0 bases, with 18 bases between.

J is TRBJ2-7 and V is TRBV6-2 or TRBV6-3, with a weak D call TRBD1 (6 bases). This CDR3 region has 12 residues. Trimming took off 10 bases at V and 3 bases at J, with 13 bases between the two ends. Germline V gene data show CDR1 as MNHEY and CDR2 as SVGEGT. CDR3 sequence: CATRDRLYEQYF. CDR3 sequence (DNA): TGTGCCACTCGCGACAGGCTCTACGAGCAGTACTTC.

The chain carries TRBV11-2 and TRBJ2-5, with 12 nucleotides matching TRBD2. This CDR3 comprises 20 residues. V lost 0 bases to trimming and J lost 2 bases; unmatched junction nucleotides: 13. Germline CDR1 is SGHAT and CDR2 is FQNNGV. The CDR3 loop reads CASSLDGLAGGRVKQETQYF. DNA of the CDR3: TGTGCCAGCAGCTTAGATGGTCTAGCGGGGGGGCGAGTAAAGCAAGAGACCCAGTACTTC.

The rearrangement links TRBV7-8 to TRBJ2-1; D assignment may be TRBD1 or TRBD2 (5 bases each). The CDR3 spans 16 residues. Trimming left V 6 bases short and J 7 bases short, with 22 bases between. Germline CDR1 SGHVS, CDR2 FQNEAQ. The CDR3 bases are TGTGCCAGCAGTCAAACCGGGGCAAACGTAGGGAATGAGCAGTTCTTC. It specifies CASSQTGANVGNEQFF. The full variable domain, in which reference TRBV7-8 and TRBJ2-1 provide the parts outside the CDR3, is GAGVSQSPRYKVAKRGQDVALRCDPISGHVSLFWYQQALGQGPEFLTYFQNEAQLDKSGLPSDRFFAERPEGSVSTLKIQRTQQEDSAVYLCASSQTGANVGNEQFFGPGTRLTVL.

The rearrangement uses TRBV20-1 and TRBJ2-4; D might be TRBD1 or TRBD2, each matching 5 bases. The J call may be mistaken, given a closer DNA end match to TRBJ2-7. This CDR3 is 15 amino acids long. CDR1 DFQATT and CDR2 SNEGSKA come from the germline V gene (reference sequence). This chain's CDR3 is CSARASRRGYYEQYF. For the CDR3, the DNA is TGCAGTGCGAGGGCCTCGAGAAGGGGATACTACGAGCAGTACTTC.